A selection of T cell receptor beta chains follows, all from one sample in a study of T cells in localized non-small cell lung cancer. The table came from immunoSEQ multiplex PCR; TCRdb's copy has only in-frame clones and leaves some out. This sample has about 59,000 clones; approximately 90% occur once, and the top ten carry about 20%. The sample consisted of peripheral blood, taken before any cancer treatment. The receptors derive from a man aged 35-69 years with stage I lung adenocarcinoma. Each CDR3 is given with its conserved first and last residue. D genes are given only for firm matches. Part of the rows lack a size; the others show once, few, many or a class for expanded clones.

clone_size | d_call | j_call | v_call | cdr3_nt | cdr3_aa
medium-sized | TRBD1 | TRBJ2-1 | TRBV11-3 | TGTGCCAGCAGCTCTCGGGACAGGGGGTCCTACAATGAGCAGTTCTTC | CASSSRDRGSYNEQFF
. | TRBD1 | TRBJ1-1 | TRBV7-9 | TGTGCCAGCAGCACTCGGACAGGTGAGGGCACTGAAGCTTTCTTT | CASSTRTGEGTEAFF
. | TRBD2 | TRBJ2-2 | TRBV28 | TGTGCCAGCACCCCCGGACTAGAGAGTGGTGGGGAGCTGTTTTTT | CASTPGLESGGELFF
few | . | TRBJ1-5 | TRBV30 | TGTGCCTGGAGTGTGTCAAGGTTGAAGACTAGCAATCAGCCCCAGCATTTT | CAWSVSRLKTSNQPQHF
. | . | TRBJ2-7 | TRBV7-6 | TGTGCCAGCAGCTTAGAGGGGGGACAGAGCTACGAGCAGTACTTC | CASSLEGGQSYEQYF
. | TRBD1 | TRBJ1-3 | TRBV6-5 | TGTGCCAGCAGCCCGACAGGGAACTCTGGAAACACCATATATTTT | CASSPTGNSGNTIYF
. | . | TRBJ2-2 | TRBV7-2 | TGTGCCAGCAGCCTAACCGGGGAGCTGTTTTTT | CASSLTGELFF
. | . | TRBJ1-2 | TRBV10-3 | TGTGCCATCAGTGAAGCATCGGACAGATCCGCGCCCAACTATGGCTACACCTTC | CAISEASDRSAPNYGYTF
. | TRBD1 | TRBJ2-7 | TRBV18 | TGTGCCAGCTCACGCGACAGGGCCTCCTACGAGCAGTACTTC | CASSRDRASYEQYF
. | . | TRBJ2-1 | TRBV23-1 | TGCGCCAGCAGTCAATCGGGCCCCGGGGCGTTGGGGGCCAATGAGCAGTTCTTC | CASSQSGPGALGANEQFF
. | . | TRBJ1-1 | TRBV7-9 | TGTGCCAGCAGCTTAGGGTCCGCGGGAGCTTTCTTT | CASSLGSAGAFF
. | TRBD2 | TRBJ2-3 | TRBV5-4 | TGTGCCAGCAGTCGACGGGAGGCTAGCACAGATACGCAGTATTTT | CASSRREASTDTQYF
. | . | TRBJ1-3 | TRBV28 | TGTGCCAGCAGTTTAGAGGTGGCTGGAAACACCATATATTTT | CASSLEVAGNTIYF
. | TRBD2 | TRBJ2-3 | TRBV5-8 | TGTGCCAGCAGCTTCCGGACTAGCGCGGCAGATACGCAGTATTTT | CASSFRTSAADTQYF
once | . | TRBJ2-3 | TRBV10-3 | TGTGCCATCACGGCAGGGCGCACAGATACGCAGTATTTT | CAITAGRTDTQYF
. | . | TRBJ2-5 | TRBV5-6 | TGTGCCAGCAGCCAGGGGGAGACCCAGTACTTC | CASSQGETQYF
. | . | TRBJ2-7 | TRBV11-2 | TGTGCCAGCAGCTTAATACGGGGGGCGGGTGACGAGCAGTACTTC | CASSLIRGAGDEQYF
. | TRBD1 | TRBJ1-4 | TRBV29-1 | TGCAGCGCCCGAAAGGGGACAGGGAACGCAAAACTGTTTTTT | CSARKGTGNAKLFF